This record concerns one T cell receptor (beta chain) sequence. No antigen is known for it. Per-base qualities were not stored, and no clone one base away is much larger. The data originate from a study of T cell changes during pregnancy in multiple sclerosis (dated by TCRdb to about 2019). With regard to the full study: The study examined how the T cell repertoire changed over the course of pregnancy in women with multiple sclerosis.

Library creation used the immunoSEQ multiplex PCR assay. TCRdb re-hosts the immuneACCESS table, in-frame sequences only. Its copies lack some clones; in the studies checked, an unresolved V gene accounts for under half of them, and the cause for the rest is not known. Present in this sample are more than 40,000 clones, 90% to 95% of which were seen just once. The ten largest clones capture around 4.2% of the sample. Via the germline V gene (reference sequence), CDR1 is SGHAT and CDR2 FQDESV. Trimming costs V 0 bases and J 3 bases, and their ends lie 20 bases apart. The CDR3, cysteine through phenylalanine, is 18 amino acids long. This entry keeps only the CDR3 DNA: 54 bases, framed from base 1.

This specimen consisted of CD8+ T cells from peripheral blood mononuclear cells, obtained in the first trimester of pregnancy. The rearrangement combines TRBV11-1 with TRBJ1-1; a tentative D call is TRBD1 (6 bases match). The clonotype originates from a female donor with multiple sclerosis, enrolled in a pregnancy study. The CDR3 sequence is CASSLARILQKGDTEAFF. At the DNA level, the sequence is TGTGCCAGCAGCTTAGCGAGGATACTTCAAAAGGGGGACACTGAAGCTTTCTTT.